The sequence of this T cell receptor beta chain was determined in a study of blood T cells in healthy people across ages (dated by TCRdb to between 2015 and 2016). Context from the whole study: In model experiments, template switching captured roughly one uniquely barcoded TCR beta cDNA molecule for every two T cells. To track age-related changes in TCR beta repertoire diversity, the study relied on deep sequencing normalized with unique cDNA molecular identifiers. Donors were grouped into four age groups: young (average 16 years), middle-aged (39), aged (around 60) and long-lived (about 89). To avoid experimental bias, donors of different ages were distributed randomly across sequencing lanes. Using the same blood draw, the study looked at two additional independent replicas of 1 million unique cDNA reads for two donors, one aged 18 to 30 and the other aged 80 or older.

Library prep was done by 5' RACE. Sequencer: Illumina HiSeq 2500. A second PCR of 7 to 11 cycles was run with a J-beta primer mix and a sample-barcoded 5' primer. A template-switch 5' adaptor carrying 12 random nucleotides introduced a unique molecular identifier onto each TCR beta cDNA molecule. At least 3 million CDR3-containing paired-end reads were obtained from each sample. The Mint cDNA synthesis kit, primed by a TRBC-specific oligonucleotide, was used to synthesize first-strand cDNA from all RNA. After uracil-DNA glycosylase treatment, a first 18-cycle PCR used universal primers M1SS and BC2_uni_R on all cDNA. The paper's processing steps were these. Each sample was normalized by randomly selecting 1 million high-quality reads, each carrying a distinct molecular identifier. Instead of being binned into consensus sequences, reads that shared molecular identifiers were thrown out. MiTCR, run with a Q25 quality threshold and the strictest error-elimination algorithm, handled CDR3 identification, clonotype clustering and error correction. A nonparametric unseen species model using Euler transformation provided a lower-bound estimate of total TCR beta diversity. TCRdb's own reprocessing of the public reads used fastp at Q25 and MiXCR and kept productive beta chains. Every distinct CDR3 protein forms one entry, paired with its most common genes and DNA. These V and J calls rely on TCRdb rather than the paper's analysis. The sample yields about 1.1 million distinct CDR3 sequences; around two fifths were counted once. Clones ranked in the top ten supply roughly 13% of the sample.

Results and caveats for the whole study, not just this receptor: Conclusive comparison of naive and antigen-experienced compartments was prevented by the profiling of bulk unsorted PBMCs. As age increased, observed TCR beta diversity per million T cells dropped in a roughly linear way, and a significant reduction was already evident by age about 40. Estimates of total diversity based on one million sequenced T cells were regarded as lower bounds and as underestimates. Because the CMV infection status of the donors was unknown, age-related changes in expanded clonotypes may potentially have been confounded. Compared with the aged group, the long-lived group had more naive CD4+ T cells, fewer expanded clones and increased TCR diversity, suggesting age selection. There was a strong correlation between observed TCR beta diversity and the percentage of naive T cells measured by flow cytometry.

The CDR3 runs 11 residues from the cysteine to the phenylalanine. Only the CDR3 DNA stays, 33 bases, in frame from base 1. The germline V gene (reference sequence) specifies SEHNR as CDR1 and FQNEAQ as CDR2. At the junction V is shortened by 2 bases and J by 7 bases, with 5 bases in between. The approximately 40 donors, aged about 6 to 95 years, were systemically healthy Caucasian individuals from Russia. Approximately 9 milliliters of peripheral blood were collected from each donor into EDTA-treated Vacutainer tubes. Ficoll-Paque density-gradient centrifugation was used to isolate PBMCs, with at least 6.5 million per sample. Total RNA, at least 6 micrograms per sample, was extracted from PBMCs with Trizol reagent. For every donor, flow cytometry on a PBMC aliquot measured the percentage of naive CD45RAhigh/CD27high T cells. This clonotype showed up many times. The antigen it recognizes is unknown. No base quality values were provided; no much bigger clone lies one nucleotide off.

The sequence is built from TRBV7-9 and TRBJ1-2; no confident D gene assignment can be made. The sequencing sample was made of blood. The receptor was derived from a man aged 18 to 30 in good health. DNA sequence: TGTGCCAGCAGCTTATCTTCTGGCTACACCTTC. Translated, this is CASSLSSGYTF.